This record concerns one T cell receptor beta chain sequence. Its target is unknown. V shed 3 bases and J shed 5 bases, with 11 bases lying between them. This CDR3 is 13 amino acids long. The V gene's germline CDR1 is SGHRS and CDR2 YFSETQ. These data come from a study of Ad26.COV2.S vaccination and SARS-CoV-2 variants. Study at large: Ad26.COV2.S was injected intramuscularly once or twice, 56 days apart. Study-level results: Among vaccine recipients, spike-specific TCR breadth exceeded that of placebo recipients. For non-spike TCRs, breadth in vaccine recipients resembled that in placebo recipients.

Repertoires were generated with immunoSEQ multiplex PCR, while TCRdb's copy carries only in-frame clones and drops some. The top ten clones hold 9.5% to 15% of a sample with roughly 510,000 clones, around 88% of them seen once. Noted treatment: roughly 19 received Ad26.COV2.S at low or high dose, single or two shots; a few received placebo; per-sample allocation not given. Sampling was done on day 63 after the first vaccine or placebo injection. This person who donated was an adult of 18-55 years in Boston. J is TRBJ2-5 and V is TRBV5-1; D might be TRBD2 (6 bases). This receptor was obtained from a person aged 18-65 years who received the Ad26.COV2.S COVID-19 vaccine or a placebo. This sample comprised peripheral blood, obtained in a trial of Ad26.COV2.S vaccine versus placebo. CDR3 nucleotide sequence: TGCGCCAGCAGCTCGGCGGGATGGGAGACCCAGTACTTC. This gives the protein CASSSAGWETQYF.